This T cell receptor (beta chain) was profiled in a study of CD4 T cells in relation to SARS-CoV-2 and coronaviruses. The overall study: The negative reference was HIV-1 Nef peptide pool or peptide-free culture.

Unexposed donor CD4+ T cells date from about 2011-2018, before the COVID-19 pandemic. After around nine days of culture, CD4+ T cells were isolated. Testing used SARS-CoV-2 S/N and four cold-coronavirus spikes on unexposed-donor CD4+ T cells, cells permitting. Each well had about 2.2 million PBMCs in around 4.5% human AB serum with IL-2. Data came from immunoSEQ multiplex PCR; TCRdb stores just in-frame clones and leaves some out. This table holds under 30,000 clones, over 65% found once. The germline CDR1 and CDR2 sequences are SQVTM and ANQGSEA. V lost 7 bases, J lost 5 bases, and 3 bases stayed unmatched. CDR3 length equals 13 residues. This clone was observed a few times. Its antigen is currently unknown. Study results and caveats: Approximately 65% of donors had memory CD4+ clonotypes crossrecognizing SARS-CoV-2 and common cold coronavirus spike.

The source is a human donor in good health. Sequences were obtained from CD4+ T cells from PBMCs, cultured in vitro. This chain uses TRBV29-1 with TRBJ2-1, with 12 bases identical to TRBD2. This chain's CDR3 is CSGSSGGDNEQFF. The CDR3 coding sequence is TGCAGCGGGTCTAGCGGGGGGGACAATGAGCAGTTCTTC.